This T cell receptor beta chain was captured in a study of naive CD8 T cells in extremely preterm neonates (dated 2017 in TCRdb). In the study overall: Sorted naive CD8+ T cells from four age groups (extremely preterm neonates, term neonates, young children and adults) were used in the study to compare TCRbeta CDR3 repertoires. What the authors observed across the whole study: Preterm neonates had significantly lower iChao1 richness than all other age groups (p < 0.05) and an even clone distribution, indicating a less rich repertoire. The proportion of shared CDR3 nucleotide sequences was higher in preterm neonates (approximately 2.5%) than in term neonates (approximately 0.4%), young children (around 0.03%) and adults (roughly 0.01%). Preterm CDR3s were shorter, with fewer N additions and less junctional trimming, and were closer to germline than those of older groups. Prospective longitudinal studies of preterm and term neonates were called for by the authors so that T cell development could be tracked within individuals. The authors noted a small sample size and variable productive template counts among preterm samples as limitations.

The junction shows trimming of 0 bases on V and 6 bases on J, and the gene matches do not reach 1 base of it. Via the germline V gene, CDR1 is SGHRS and CDR2 YFSETQ. From its cysteine to its phenylalanine, the CDR3 spans 13 amino acids. Kept here is only the CDR3 DNA, which spans 39 bases and is read in frame from base 1. This clone was seen only once. The clone's antigen remains unknown. Base qualities were left out, and no much larger clone turns up one base away. Preterm samples came from four extremely preterm deliveries at about 22-28 weeks of gestation. Exclusion from the study was applied to pregnancies with fetal demise, active maternal HSV infection or known maternal HIV infection. A FACSAria III cell sorter was used to sort live, Annexin V-negative naive CD8+ T cells (CD3+CD8+CD45RA+CCR7+). Each sample yielded roughly 17,000 to 110,000 sorted naive CD8+ T cells. Preassembled standardized sampling kits were used to collect mixed venous-arterial cord blood. Cord blood was held at room temperature, and processing was completed within 4 hours of collection. Ficoll-Paque density gradient centrifugation of diluted blood was used to isolate mononuclear cells. Before sorting, mononuclear cells were cryopreserved in around 10% DMSO with around 90% FBS and kept in long-term storage at -150 degrees C. Annexin V and antibodies against CD3, CD8, CCR7 and CD45RA were used to stain the thawed cells. The DNeasy Blood and Tissue Kit was used to extract genomic DNA from snap-frozen pellets of sorted cells.

TCRbeta CDR3 regions were amplified from genomic DNA by a two-step, bias-controlled multiplex PCR. The multiplex PCR used primers specific for every TRBV and TRBJ gene segment. The immunoSEQ Assay was used to generate TCRbeta repertoire data. The study's own analysis went as follows. A relative-frequency ratio and a modified nearest-neighbor algorithm were applied to filter and cluster reads so that closely related sequences were merged. The V, D and J gene assignments for CDR3 sequences were based on IMGT annotation. Template counts were normalized for PCR amplification bias and quantified against synthetic TCR CDR3 analog sequences. Only unique productive sequences, defined as in-frame CDR3 sequences without stop codons, were included in the analyses. The immunoSEQ Analyzer software was used to compute clonality, defined as 1 minus Pielou's evenness, and iChao1 richness. JMP was used for statistical testing, with Student's t-test or a non-parametric test applied depending on Shapiro-Wilk normality results. TCRdb re-hosts the immuneACCESS table, in-frame sequences only. Its copies lack some clones; in the studies checked, an unresolved V gene accounts for under half of them, and the cause for the rest is not known. For V, J and clone size, that table is used; D and trimming come from the DNA. The sample includes 21,000 or so clones, with 88% observed a single time. Roughly 1% of the sample comes from the top ten.

The receptor's source is a boy who was born preterm. Input material: naive CD8+ T cells from cord blood. Here the chain combines TRBV5-1 and TRBJ1-2; 8 central nucleotides agree with TRBD1. The nucleotide sequence is TGCGCCAGCAGCTTGGCAGGGGGCGATGGCTACACCTTC. It encodes CASSLAGGDGYTF.